Each of the 31 T cell receptor beta chains below was sequenced from the same sample in a study of T cells after yellow fever vaccination (dated by TCRdb to between 2018 and 2020). Per the publication, the treatment or condition label means: live attenuated yellow fever vaccine strain. Library method: 5' RACE. Sequencing was performed on an Illumina NovaSeq 6000. The public reads were reanalyzed by TCRdb: fastp trimming at Q25, MiXCR alignment, in-frame beta chains only. CDR3 protein duplicates are merged, each entry listing the most common genes and DNA. The sample table lists fewer than 500,000 distinct CDR3 sequences, around 20% of them with a count of one. Of the sample, 15% to 20% is held by the ten largest clones. Material: PBMCs, obtained before the yellow fever booster vaccination. These TCRs come from a man aged 18 to 30 who received the YFV17D yellow fever vaccine.

The chain carries TRBV7-3 and TRBJ2-5; perhaps D is TRBD1 or TRBD2 (5 bases each). The CDR3 contains 15 residues. The germline V gene has CDR1 SGHTA and CDR2 FQGTGA. With 3 bases removed from V and 4 bases from J, the gap between germline ends came to 15 bases. CDR3 in DNA: TGTGCCAGCAGCTTTCTAGCACTGGGGGTAGAGACCCAGTACTTC. Residues: CASSFLALGVETQYF.

The genes are TRBV5-1 and TRBJ2-1; TRBD2 aligns across 11 bases. The CDR3 has 16 amino acids. V shed 5 bases and J 1 base; nucleotides not matched to a gene: 5. The V gene's germline CDR1 is SGHRS and CDR2 YFSETQ. As DNA, the CDR3 is TGCGCCAGCAGATCTACTAGCGGGGGTTCCTACAATGAGCAGTTCTTC. Translating gives CASRSTSGGSYNEQFF.

The chain recombines TRBV20-1 with TRBJ2-1; the match to TRBD2 covers 8 bases. The germline gives CDR1 DFQATT, CDR2 SNEGSKA (reference sequence). This CDR3 is 15 amino acids long. V lost 1 base and J lost 8; bases outside the gene matches: 10. The CDR3 DNA reads as TGCAGTGCTAGAGTAGGAAGCGGGGGAGGCGATGAGCAGTTCTTC. Protein product: CSARVGSGGGDEQFF.

The chain is built from TRBV15 and TRBJ2-7, with a possible D match to TRBD2 (5 bases). Germline V CDR1 and CDR2: LNHNV, YYDKDF (reference sequence). The CDR3 is 16 amino acids. The V gene lost 0 bases and the J gene lost 5 bases, with 17 bases spanning the gap. The chain's CDR3 is CATSRDPARAGDEQYV. CDR3 DNA sequence: TGTGCCACCAGCAGAGACCCCGCGCGGGCTGGGGACGAGCAGTACGTC.

This clonotype was detected a few times. The DNA of the CDR3 is TGTGCCAGCAGTGGATGGGGCATGAACACTGAAGCTTTCTTT. Translation: CASSGWGMNTEAFF. This sequence joins TRBV6-5 and TRBJ1-1, with D possibly being TRBD1 (5 bases). This CDR3 comprises 14 residues. The germline V gene encodes CDR1 MNHEY and CDR2 SVGAGI. Trimming shortened V by 5 bases and J by 0 bases, and 10 bases separated the two germline ends.

In this sample, this clonotype turned up a few times. CDR3 sequence (DNA): TGTGCCAGCATTGGGGGCCACTCTGGAAACACCATATATTTT. Protein product: CASIGGHSGNTIYF. The chain recombines TRBV2 with TRBJ1-3; D possibly corresponds to TRBD1 (6 bases). Trimming removed 7 bases from V and 0 bases from J, with 10 bases in between. This CDR3 contains 14 residues. Germline assignment: CDR1 SNHLY and CDR2 FYNNEI.

The J gene is TRBJ1-1, the V gene TRBV28, with no clear D. Germline V gene data show CDR1 as MDHEN and CDR2 as SYDVKM. With 6 bases removed from V and 0 bases from J, the gap between germline ends came to 11 bases. CDR3 size: 14 residues. CDR3 sequence: CASRNDRMNTEAFF. The CDR3 nucleotides read TGTGCCAGCAGAAACGACCGAATGAACACTGAAGCTTTCTTT.

The rearrangement uses TRBV28 and TRBJ2-5, with D unresolved. Trimming took off 4 bases at V and 5 bases at J, with 20 bases between the two ends. CDR3 size: 16 residues. CDR1 is MDHEN and CDR2 is SYDVKM in the germline V gene. CDR3 DNA sequence: TGTGCCAGCAGTTCCCCCCCCGGCGTGTTGGTGGAGACCCAGTACTTC. Translated, it gives CASSSPPGVLVETQYF.

This clonotype was observed a handful of times. CDR3 DNA: TGTGCCAGCAGGGCAGGGGAGTATAGCAATCAGCCCCAGCATTTT. It is translated as CASRAGEYSNQPQHF. J is TRBJ1-5 and V is TRBV12-3 or TRBV12-4; possible D gene TRBD1, 6 bases. This CDR3 has 15 residues. V was shortened by 6 bases and J by 0 bases, with 12 bases between the two germline ends.

This chain connects TRBV24-1 to TRBJ2-7; D ambiguous. The germline V and J ends were trimmed by 8 bases and 3 bases, with 25 bases remaining between them. CDR3 size: 17 residues. CDR1 and CDR2 (germline): KGHDR, SFDVKD. The CDR3 protein is CATTVTGGQLIYYEQYF. CDR3 bases: TGTGCCACCACCGTCACCGGCGGCCAACTGATTTACTACGAGCAGTACTTC.

This clonotype occurred many times. The CDR3 reads CASSLPLAGVETQYF. The CDR3 DNA is TGTGCCAGCAGCTTACCACTAGCGGGGGTGGAGACCCAGTACTTC. J is TRBJ2-5 and V is TRBV7-2, with 11 positions matching TRBD2. The length of the CDR3 is 15 residues. Germline values: CDR1 SGHTA, CDR2 FQGNSA. J was trimmed by 5 bases and V by 2 bases; bases with no gene match: 4.

The genes are TRBV4-1 and TRBJ1-2; D not certain. The germline CDR1 and CDR2 sequences are MGHRA and YSYEKL. This CDR3 has 13 residues. V lost 0 bases and J lost 4, with 6 bases in between. The DNA of the CDR3 is TGCGCCAGCAGCCAAGAGGGCGCCTATGGCTACACCTTC. Translated, it gives CASSQEGAYGYTF.

The rearrangement joins TRBV6-6 to TRBJ1-3, with D maybe TRBD1 (5 bases). Trimming shortened V by 0 bases and J by 4 bases, and 16 bases separated the two germline ends. The CDR3 runs 17 residues. CDR1 is MNHNY, CDR2 SVGAGI, per germline (reference sequence). The CDR3 DNA is TGTGCCAGCAGTTACTCTGCTTGGGACGTCCAAGGAAACACCATATATTTT. Amino acid sequence: CASSYSAWDVQGNTIYF.

The sample holds many counts of this clonotype. This sequence joins TRBV5-6 and TRBJ2-1, with D possibly matching TRBD2 (7 bases). In germline, CDR1 is SGHDT, CDR2 YYEEEE. The CDR3 spans 16 residues. The V gene lost 3 bases and the J gene lost 9 bases, with 22 bases spanning the gap. CDR3 nucleotide sequence: TGTGCCAGCAGCTCCCCCCGGACACGGGAGGACAGTGAGCAGTTCTTC. Translated, it gives CASSSPRTREDSEQFF.

This clonotype was counted only a few times. The chain employs TRBV7-9 and TRBJ1-5; D perhaps matches TRBD1 (6 bases). This CDR3 spans 14 amino acids. The germline V gene encodes CDR1 SEHNR and CDR2 FQNEAQ (reference sequence). Trimming stripped 3 bases from V and 5 bases from J, with 11 bases between. For the CDR3, the DNA is TGTGCCAGCAGCTTGGGGACAACCTATCAGCCCCAGCATTTT. Translated: CASSLGTTYQPQHF.

This chain links TRBV7-9 with TRBJ2-5, with D perhaps TRBD2 (7 bases). Trimming took off 4 bases at V and 4 bases at J, with 19 bases between the two ends. There are 16 residues in the CDR3. Germline V CDR1 and CDR2: SEHNR, FQNEAQ (reference sequence). The CDR3 is CASSSGSYGGPETQYF. DNA of the CDR3: TGTGCCAGCAGCTCAGGGTCGTACGGGGGGCCAGAGACCCAGTACTTC.

This clonotype turned up a few times. CDR3 region: CASSADWGSQYV. CDR3 bases: TGTGCCAGCAGTGCTGATTGGGGGTCCCAGTACGTC. The rearrangement links TRBV12-3 or TRBV12-4 to TRBJ2-7; either TRBD1 or TRBD2 may fit D (5 bases each). This CDR3 region has 12 residues. V shed 5 bases and J shed 10 bases, with 15 bases lying between them.

The rearrangement joins TRBV5-1 to TRBJ2-1; possibly TRBD1 for D (5 bases). The CDR3 length is 17 residues. CDR1 is SGHRS, CDR2 YFSETQ, per germline. V was pared by 0 bases and J by 2 bases, with 15 bases between. Here the CDR3 DNA reads TGCGCCAGCAGCTTGGCGCCAGGGTCATGGACCTACAATGAGCAGTTCTTC. Translated, it gives CASSLAPGSWTYNEQFF.

This clonotype was detected many times. The chain recombines TRBV6-5 with TRBJ2-7; no clear D. The CDR3 length is 17 residues. In germline, CDR1 is MNHEY, CDR2 SVGAGI. V lost 0 bases and J 3 bases, leaving 18 bases between the germline ends. CDR3 DNA sequence: TGTGCCAGCAGTTACTCCCCCGGACCGGCTGAACACTACGAGCAGTACTTC. Translating gives CASSYSPGPAEHYEQYF.

This clonotype was counted between two and nine times. This rearrangement joins TRBV7-2 to TRBJ2-3, with 9 bases that match TRBD1. The CDR3 is 16 residues long. V lost 2 bases, J lost 1 base, and 4 bases stayed unmatched. Per the germline V gene, CDR1 is SGHTA and CDR2 is FQGNSA. The CDR3 region is CASSLIRTGGTDTQYF. CDR3 in DNA: TGTGCCAGCAGCTTAATCCGGACAGGGGGCACAGATACGCAGTATTTT.

The CDR3 loop reads CASSLSSGVYNEQFF. The CDR3 bases are TGTGCCAGCAGTTTGTCTAGCGGGGTTTACAATGAGCAGTTCTTC. The chain combines TRBV6-2 or TRBV6-3 with TRBJ2-1; 9 bases agree with TRBD2. V gave up 4 bases and J gave up 4 bases; unmatched junction bases: 5. The germline V gene has CDR1 MNHEY and CDR2 SVGEGT. The CDR3 contains 15 residues.

V and J are TRBV6-2 or TRBV6-3 and TRBJ2-2; D remains unclear. Germline-derived CDR1 and CDR2 are MNHEY and SVGEGT. Trimming cost V 0 bases and J 7 bases, with 9 bases left between them. The CDR3 sequence is 14 residues long. The CDR3 coding sequence is TGTGCCAGCAGTTACTCTAAGTCCAGCGGGGAGCTGTTTTTT. Amino acid sequence: CASSYSKSSGELFF.

The J gene is TRBJ1-1, the V gene TRBV5-1, with TRBD1 as a possible D gene (5 bases). Germline V gene sequence: CDR1 SGHRS, CDR2 YFSETQ. V lost 0 bases and J lost 0, with 12 bases in between. This CDR3 region has 16 residues. The DNA for the CDR3 is TGCGCCAGCAGCTTGGCCTCCGGGGCGTTGAACACTGAAGCTTTCTTT. Translation gives CASSLASGALNTEAFF. Based on the CDR3 plus reference TRBV5-1 and TRBJ1-1, the full variable domain is KAGVTQTPRYLIKTRGQQVTLSCSPISGHRSVSWYQQTPGQGLQFLFEYFSETQRNKGNFPGRFSGRQFSNSRSEMNVSTLELGDSALYLCASSLASGALNTEAFFGQGTRLTVV.

V is TRBV7-2 and J is TRBJ2-3; tentatively, D is TRBD2 (5 bases). Germline V gives CDR1 SGHTA, CDR2 FQGNSA. The CDR3 runs to 18 residues. V was cut by 5 bases and J by 1 base, with 22 bases left in between. For the CDR3, the DNA is TGTGCCAGCAGCCCCCACTACTCAGAACTAGTTGGCACAGATACGCAGTATTTT. Translation gives CASSPHYSELVGTDTQYF.

The V call is TRBV12-3 or TRBV12-4, the J call TRBJ2-5; D is possibly TRBD2 (6 bases). Trimming took 6 bases from V and 4 from J, leaving 15 bases between them. This CDR3 spans 14 amino acids. The CDR3 region is CASSPPAGIETQYF. CDR3 nucleotides: TGTGCCAGCAGCCCTCCCGCGGGGATAGAGACCCAGTACTTC.

The rearrangement links TRBV4-1 to TRBJ1-1; 9 bases align to TRBD1. J lost 4 bases, V lost 6 bases, and 3 bases had no gene match. The length of the CDR3 is 13 residues. Germline V gives CDR1 MGHRA, CDR2 YSYEKL. CDR3 bases: TGCGCCAGCAGGGGACAGGGCGCCACTGAAGCTTTCTTT. Amino acid sequence: CASRGQGATEAFF.

This clonotype appeared a few times. The chain joins TRBV7-8 to TRBJ2-6; D is uncertain. CDR3 length equals 18 residues. The germline CDR1 and CDR2 sequences are SGHVS and FQNEAQ. V dropped 4 bases and J dropped 0 bases, with 16 bases sitting between them. DNA for the CDR3: TGTGCCAGCAGCTCGACCTACTTAGAGGCCTCTGGGGCCAACGTCCTGACTTTC. Translating gives CASSSTYLEASGANVLTF.

This clonotype was seen a few times. The rearrangement links TRBV5-5 to TRBJ2-5; TRBD1 might be the D (6 bases). CDR1 is SGHKS and CDR2 is YYEKEE in the germline V gene (reference sequence). Trimming took off 1 base at V and 3 bases at J, with 10 bases between the two ends. The CDR3 extends over 14 amino acids. This CDR3 reads CASSLWGREETQYF. In nucleotides, the CDR3 is TGTGCCAGCAGCTTGTGGGGGCGAGAAGAGACCCAGTACTTC.

This clonotype appeared a few times. V usage is TRBV6-2 or TRBV6-3 and J usage is TRBJ2-1, with a possible D match to TRBD2 (5 bases). The CDR3 loop spans 11 amino acids. Germline assignment: CDR1 MNHEY and CDR2 SVGEGT. V lost 6 bases and J 9 bases, leaving 9 bases between the germline ends. CDR3 sequence (DNA): TGTGCCAGCAGCGATGAGGGTGAGCAGTTCTTC. As protein: CASSDEGEQFF.

This clonotype has just a few counts. This sequence joins TRBV29-1 and TRBJ1-2; TRBD1 matches 8 bases. The trim removed 0 bases at V and 4 bases at J, leaving 7 bases unmatched. The length of the CDR3 is 15 residues. The germline gives CDR1 SQVTM, CDR2 ANQGSEA. The DNA of the CDR3 is TGCAGCGTTGAAGACAGGGGGCGAGGTGCCTATGGCTACACCTTC. Translation: CSVEDRGRGAYGYTF.

This chain connects TRBV20-1 to TRBJ1-5, with no clear D. Trimming left V 1 base short and J 0 bases short, with 22 bases between. Germline lookup yields CDR1 DFQATT and CDR2 SNEGSKA (reference sequence). The CDR3 has 19 amino acids. The CDR3, as DNA: TGCAGTGCTAGAGCACCCCTAGTCAATCCACTTTATAGCAATCAGCCCCAGCATTTT. It specifies CSARAPLVNPLYSNQPQHF.